This T cell receptor (beta chain) was profiled in a study of shared clonotypes between healthy human individuals. TCRdb's table, derived via immunoSEQ multiplex PCR, lists solely in-frame clones and lacks some. The table lists fewer than 2.5 million clones, 93% of them singletons, with around 0.4% in the top ten. This CDR3 comprises 16 residues. Trimming removed 5 bases from V and 4 bases from J, with 19 bases in between. CDR1 and CDR2 (germline): SGHKS, YYEKEE (reference sequence). The chain links TRBV5-5 to TRBJ2-1, with D possibly matching TRBD2 (6 bases). The source of this sequence is a man younger than 35 in good health. Some clones in this sample may be carry-over from other donors' samples. The sequencing sample was made of naive CD4+ T cells from PBMCs. The subset here: CD45RA+ positively selected. CDR3 nucleotide sequence: TGTGCCAGCAGTCTAGACCCCGGGACTCAATACAATGAGCAGTTCTTC. It codes for CASSLDPGTQYNEQFF.